Following are 2 T cell receptor beta chains from one sample sequenced in a study of CD8 T cells in ankylosing spondylitis. General study results and limits: For ankylosing spondylitis blood, a TCR beta motif of fewer than 10 highly homologous variants appeared characteristic.

No antigen is known for these receptors. TCRdb redid the calling of the 5' RACE reads with MiXCR, one entry per CDR3 protein. The sample includes fewer than 550,000 distinct CDR3 sequences, roughly 5.2% of them seen just once. The sample comprised blood, either unsorted or a sorted T cell fraction (not recorded which). Source of these receptors: a male donor with ankylosing spondylitis.

The chain is built from TRBV7-2 and TRBJ2-7; TRBD2 aligns across 11 bases. J lost 3 bases, V lost 1 base, and 2 bases had no gene match. The CDR3 loop spans 15 amino acids. Germline lookup yields CDR1 SGHTA and CDR2 FQGNSA. CDR3 sequence: CASSLVAGGLYEQYF. The CDR3 DNA reads as TGTGCCAGCAGCTTAGTAGCGGGAGGGCTCTACGAGCAGTACTTC.

This clonotype was observed many times. The chain recombines TRBV29-1 with TRBJ2-2; a possible D gene is TRBD1 (5 bases). The CDR3 has 11 amino acids. V was clipped by 6 bases and J by 5 bases, with 7 bases between them. The germline V gene has CDR1 SQVTM and CDR2 ANQGSEA. CDR3 residues: CSVYRTGELFF. The CDR3 DNA reads TGCAGCGTGTACAGGACCGGGGAGCTGTTTTTT.